This paragraph reports one T cell receptor (beta chain). Per the germline V gene, CDR1 is MNHEY and CDR2 is SMNVEV (reference sequence). V shed 7 bases, J shed 0 bases, and the junction held 18 bases outside the gene matches. This CDR3 contains 19 residues. In the authors' methods: By means of reference gene primer amplification, nucleated cell counts were estimated. Sequenced by immunoSEQ multiplex PCR; TCRdb stores in-frame clones only, minus some. The V and J calls and clone size come from that table; D and trimming were worked out from the DNA. The sample has tens of thousands of clones; approximately 78% are singletons. The record originates from a study of blood T cell repertoires in COVID-19. Study overall: The cDNA or gDNA used as material had been derived from T cells, B-cell-depleted T cells, or PBMCs.

This TCR came from a human donor with acute or convalescent COVID-19. The donor label of this sample is uncertain. Specimen: peripheral blood. The chain has TRBV27 and TRBJ2-7, with 10 bases matching TRBD2. For the CDR3, the DNA is TGTGCCAGCACGACCCTCGGGCTAGCGGGAGCCCCTTACTCCTACGAGCAGTACTTC. Translation: CASTTLGLAGAPYSYEQYF.